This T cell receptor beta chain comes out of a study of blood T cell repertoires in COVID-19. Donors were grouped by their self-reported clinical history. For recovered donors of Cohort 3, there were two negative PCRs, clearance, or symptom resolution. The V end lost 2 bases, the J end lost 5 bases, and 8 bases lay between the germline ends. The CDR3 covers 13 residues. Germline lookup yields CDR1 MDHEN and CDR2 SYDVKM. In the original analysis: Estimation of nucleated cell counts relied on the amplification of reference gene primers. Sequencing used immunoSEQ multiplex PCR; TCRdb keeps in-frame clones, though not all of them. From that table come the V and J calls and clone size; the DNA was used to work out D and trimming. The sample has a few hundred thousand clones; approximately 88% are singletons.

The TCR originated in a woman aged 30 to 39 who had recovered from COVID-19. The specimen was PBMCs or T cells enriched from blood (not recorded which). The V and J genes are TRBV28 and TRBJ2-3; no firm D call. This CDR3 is CASSLPVLDTQYF. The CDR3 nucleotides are TGTGCCAGCAGTTTACCCGTACTAGATACGCAGTATTTT.